This entry lists 4 T cell receptor beta chains sequenced from one sample in a study of blood T cell repertoires in COVID-19. Assay: immunoSEQ multiplex PCR; the TCRdb copy retains only in-frame clones and omits some. The sample records 250,000 to 300,000 clones, roughly nine tenths being singletons. The specimen sequenced was PBMCs or T cells enriched from blood (not recorded which). Receptor source: a human donor in a cohort exposed to, infected with or recovered from COVID-19 (not recorded which). The donor label of this sample is uncertain.

This CDR3 reads CASRPDTFGTNEKLFF. CDR3 coding DNA: TGTGCCAGTAGACCGGACACTTTTGGGACTAATGAAAAACTGTTTTTT. V is TRBV19 and J is TRBJ1-4, with D possibly TRBD1 on 5 matching bases. V lost 6 bases to trimming and J lost 2 bases, with 16 bases between them. Per germline, CDR1 LNHDA and CDR2 SQIVND (reference sequence). This CDR3 has 16 residues.

CDR3 nucleotide sequence: TGTGCCAGCAGCCAAGATGGGACTACCGACAATGAGCAGTTCTTC. It specifies CASSQDGTTDNEQFF. The chain recombines TRBV4-2 with TRBJ2-1; 7 bases are shared with TRBD2. The germline gives CDR1 LGHNA, CDR2 YNFKEQ. Unmatched junction bases numbered 4, after V lost 0 bases and J lost 5 bases. This CDR3 spans 15 amino acids.

The chain employs TRBV30 and TRBJ1-5; possible D gene TRBD1, 6 bases. Trimming removed 4 bases at V and 7 bases at J, with 11 bases between. Germline assignment: CDR1 GTSNPN and CDR2 SVGIG (reference sequence). The CDR3 totals 12 residues. Here the CDR3 reads CAWTEGGQPQHF. CDR3 sequence (DNA): TGTGCCTGGACCGAGGGGGGGCAGCCCCAGCATTTT.

The chain uses TRBV20-1 and TRBJ1-1; TRBD1 is a possible D gene (6 bases). Germline assignment: CDR1 DFQATT and CDR2 SNEGSKA (reference sequence). V gave up 6 bases and J gave up 9 bases, with 14 bases separating them. The CDR3 is 11 residues long. As DNA, the CDR3 is TGCAGTGCGTGGGAGAGGGACAAAGCTTTCTTT. Its protein product is CSAWERDKAFF.